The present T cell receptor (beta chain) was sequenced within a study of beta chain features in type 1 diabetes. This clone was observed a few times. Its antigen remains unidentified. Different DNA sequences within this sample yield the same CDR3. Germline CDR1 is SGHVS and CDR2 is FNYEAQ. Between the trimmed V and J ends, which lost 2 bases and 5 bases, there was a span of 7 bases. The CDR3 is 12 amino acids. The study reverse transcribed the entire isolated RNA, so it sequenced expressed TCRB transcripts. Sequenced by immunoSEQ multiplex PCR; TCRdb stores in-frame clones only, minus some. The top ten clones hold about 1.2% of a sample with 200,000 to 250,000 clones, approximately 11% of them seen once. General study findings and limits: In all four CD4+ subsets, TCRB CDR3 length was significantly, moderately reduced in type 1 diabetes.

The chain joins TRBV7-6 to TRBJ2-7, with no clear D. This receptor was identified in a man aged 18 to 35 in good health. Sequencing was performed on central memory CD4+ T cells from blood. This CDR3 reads CASSLWGDEQYF. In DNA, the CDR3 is TGTGCCAGCAGCTTATGGGGTGACGAGCAGTACTTC.